One and the same sample provided the 21 T cell receptor beta chains below, sequenced in a study of T cells in Graves' hyperthyroidism and ophthalmopathy. Amplified TCR beta CDR3 regions came from RNA transcripts. In the first-round RT-PCR of the TCR CDR3, the HTBI primer set was used. TCRdb reprocessed the multiplex PCR reads with MiXCR, giving one entry per CDR3 protein. Of approximately 380,000 distinct CDR3 sequences in the sample, less than 20% were seen once. The material sequenced was blood. The receptor source for this set is a young man with Graves' ophthalmopathy.

The chain carries TRBV25-1 and TRBJ1-2; D is possibly TRBD1 (5 bases). This CDR3 spans 14 amino acids. Looked up from germline, CDR1 is MGHDK and CDR2 is SYGVNS. Trimming took 8 bases from V and 4 from J, leaving 17 bases between them. Written as DNA, the CDR3 is TGTGCCAGCGGCGGATTCGGGGCGCCCTATGGCTACACCTTC. Amino acid sequence: CASGGFGAPYGYTF.

This clonotype was observed at least ten times. The genes are TRBV2 and TRBJ2-1; tentatively, D is TRBD2 (6 bases). Trimming removed 5 bases at V and 8 bases at J, with 16 bases between. The CDR3 runs 14 residues. From germline, CDR1 is SNHLY and CDR2 FYNNEI. CDR3 sequence (DNA): TGTGCCAGCAGTCCGGGGGAAGGGACCGATGAGCAGTTCTTC. Translated: CASSPGEGTDEQFF.

The table lists this clonotype with many counts. The gene calls are TRBV20-1 and TRBJ1-1, with 7 bases identical to TRBD1. Germline assignment: CDR1 DFQATT and CDR2 SNEGSKA (reference sequence). After removal of 6 bases from V and 6 bases from J, the junction contained 10 bases not matched to a gene. This CDR3 contains 13 residues. The DNA for the CDR3 is TGCAGTGCCCCGAACAGGGGATCGGCTGAAGCTTTCTTT. Encoded protein: CSAPNRGSAEAFF.

At least ten counts were recorded for this clonotype. CDR3 sequence: CASSYGAETVYTF. CDR3 bases: TGTGCCAGCAGTTACGGAGCTGAAACTGTCTACACCTTC. The chain employs TRBV6-5 and TRBJ1-2, with D uncertain. Germline CDR1 MNHEY, CDR2 SVGAGI. CDR3 length: 13 residues. V lost 2 bases and J lost 10, with 14 bases in between.

This clonotype was picked up many times. The chain has TRBV20-1 and TRBJ2-1; 7 nucleotides agree with TRBD2. Germline CDR1 and CDR2: DFQATT and SNEGSKA (reference sequence). The CDR3 sequence is 15 residues long. The V gene end was trimmed by 5 bases and the J gene end by 5 bases; junction bases not matched to a gene: 12. CDR3 protein: CSAPKSGGGDNEQFF. CDR3 bases: TGCAGTGCTCCGAAATCGGGGGGAGGCGACAATGAGCAGTTCTTC.

The V call is TRBV20-1, the J call TRBJ2-5; 7 bases are a match to TRBD2. V shed 0 bases, J shed 2 bases, and the junction held 9 bases outside the gene matches. Germline V lookup: CDR1 DFQATT, CDR2 SNEGSKA (reference sequence). The CDR3 covers 16 residues. The CDR3 DNA reads as TGCAGTGCTAGAGACACGGGGTCGGGAGGACAAGAGACCCAGTACTTC. Encoded protein: CSARDTGSGGQETQYF.

This clonotype was counted ten times or more. This chain links TRBV6-2 or TRBV6-3 with TRBJ1-5; D unresolved. CDR1 is MNHEY, CDR2 SVGEGT, per germline. CDR3 length equals 12 residues. Trimming removed 0 bases at V and 6 bases at J, with 3 bases between. The CDR3 DNA follows: TGTGCCAGCAGTTACTCGGCTCAGCCCCAGCATTTT. Translating it yields CASSYSAQPQHF.

On this clonotype itself: Being one base from a much bigger clone, this may be a read error. The rearrangement uses TRBV27 and TRBJ2-5; tentatively, D is TRBD1 (6 bases). The CDR3 totals 16 residues. The germline V gene has CDR1 MNHEY and CDR2 SMNVEV (reference sequence). Trimming left V 0 bases short and J 4 bases short, with 15 bases between. This CDR3 is CASSLSLGASRETQYF. The CDR3 DNA is TGTGCCAGCAGTTTATCGCTGGGGGCCTCACGAGAGACCCAGTACTTC.

This clonotype was seen only a few times. J is TRBJ2-2 and V is TRBV20-1, with D possibly matching TRBD1 (6 bases). The germline V gene has CDR1 DFQATT and CDR2 SNEGSKA (reference sequence). This CDR3 is 13 amino acids long. V was trimmed by 7 bases and J by 3 bases, leaving 12 bases between them. Here the CDR3 DNA reads TGCAGTGTAAGACAGGTCTACACCGGGGAGCTGTTTTTT. Its protein product is CSVRQVYTGELFF.

The rearrangement links TRBV27 to TRBJ1-5; D possibly corresponds to TRBD1 (6 bases). V was pared by 4 bases and J by 6 bases, with 13 bases between. The CDR3 loop spans 14 amino acids. Germline CDR1 MNHEY, CDR2 SMNVEV (reference sequence). The DNA of the CDR3 is TGTGCCAGCAGTTCCGCACAGGGATTTCAGCCCCAGCATTTT. Amino acids: CASSSAQGFQPQHF.

V and J are TRBV25-1 and TRBJ1-2; D unclear. This CDR3 region has 13 residues. V dropped 2 bases and J dropped 8 bases, with 12 bases sitting between them. Germline CDR1 MGHDK, CDR2 SYGVNS. CDR3 bases: TGTGCCAGCAGTGAACAAGGTTCGCCAGGCTACACCTTC. Its protein is CASSEQGSPGYTF.

A few counts support this clonotype. This chain connects TRBV10-3 to TRBJ2-1; no firm D call. The CDR3 has 13 amino acids. V was trimmed by 3 bases and J by 1 base, leaving 4 bases between them. The germline CDR1 and CDR2 sequences are ENHRY and SYGVKD. The chain's CDR3 is CAISELSYNEQFF. The CDR3 nucleotides read TGTGCCATCAGTGAATTGTCCTACAATGAGCAGTTCTTC.

This chain connects TRBV28 to TRBJ1-3; D might be TRBD1 (5 bases). Germline V CDR1 and CDR2: MDHEN, SYDVKM. Trimming shortened V by 8 bases and J by 0 bases, and 17 bases separated the two germline ends. The CDR3 consists of 16 residues. The CDR3 DNA is TGTGCCAGCCGAGCCGGGGGGTTTAACTCTGGAAACACCATATATTTT. The encoded protein is CASRAGGFNSGNTIYF.

This rearrangement joins TRBV7-9 to TRBJ1-4, with a possible D match to TRBD1 (5 bases). CDR1 and CDR2 (germline): SEHNR, FQNEAQ (reference sequence). The CDR3 contains 16 residues. V was cut by 3 bases and J by 3 bases, with 14 bases left in between. CDR3 region: CASSFGGGSANEKLFF. In DNA form, the CDR3 reads TGTGCCAGCAGCTTCGGGGGGGGGTCGGCTAATGAAAAACTGTTTTTT.

This clonotype was observed a handful of times. The chain employs TRBV9 and TRBJ2-5; 10 bases are shared with TRBD1. V lost 3 bases and J lost 4; bases outside the gene matches: 6. The CDR3 contains 15 residues. Germline loops: CDR1 SGDLS, CDR2 YYNGEE. Here the CDR3 DNA reads TGTGCCAGCAGCGGGACAGGGGGTGCGGCAGAGACCCAGTACTTC. Translation gives CASSGTGGAAETQYF. Based on the CDR3 plus reference TRBV9 and TRBJ2-5, the full variable domain is DSGVTQTPKHLITATGQRVTLRCSPRSGDLSVYWYQQSLDQGLQFLIQYYNGEERAKGNILERFSAQQFPDLHSELNLSSLELGDSALYFCASSGTGGAAETQYFGPGTRLLVL.

This clonotype was counted many times. This rearrangement joins TRBV5-6 to TRBJ2-7, with D possibly being TRBD1 (6 bases). The V and J ends lost 3 bases and 13 bases respectively, with 23 bases between them. Germline loops: CDR1 SGHDT, CDR2 YYEEEE. The length of the CDR3 is 14 residues. The DNA of the CDR3 is TGTGCCAGCAGCTCGAGCAAAGACAGGTTTCAGGGATACTTC. It specifies CASSSSKDRFQGYF.

This clonotype was counted at least ten times. The rearrangement uses TRBV7-6 and TRBJ1-2; D gene ambiguous. The V and J ends lost 4 bases and 8 bases respectively, with 14 bases between them. Germline V lookup: CDR1 SGHVS, CDR2 FNYEAQ. The CDR3 spans 13 residues. The CDR3 DNA follows: TGTGCCAGCAGCTCTGGCTTCTTCTGGGGCTACACCTTC. It codes for CASSSGFFWGYTF.

This chain uses TRBV18 with TRBJ1-2, with D perhaps TRBD1 (5 bases). Germline V gene lookup returns CDR1 KGHSH and CDR2 LQKENI. V was shortened by 3 bases and J by 5 bases, with 13 bases between the two germline ends. The CDR3 sequence is 14 residues long. In nucleotides, the CDR3 is TGTGCCAGCTCACCTGGGACGGGAGAATATGGCTACACCTTC. Its protein product is CASSPGTGEYGYTF.

Ten or more counts support this clonotype. The V call is TRBV18, the J call TRBJ2-7; D might be TRBD2 (5 bases). The CDR3 consists of 14 residues. The V end lost 2 bases, the J end lost 5 bases, and 13 bases lay between the germline ends. Germline CDR1 and CDR2: KGHSH and LQKENI. CDR3 sequence: CASSPNGVGDEQYF. The CDR3, as DNA: TGTGCCAGCTCACCAAACGGGGTGGGCGACGAGCAGTACTTC.

This clonotype has only a few counts. The V and J genes are TRBV7-3 and TRBJ2-1; D ambiguous. The V gene's germline CDR1 is SGHTA and CDR2 FQGTGA. The V and J ends lost 2 bases and 0 bases respectively, with 14 bases between them. The CDR3 runs to 17 residues. CDR3 sequence (DNA): TGTGCCAGCAGCTTACAAAGTGGCAGAAGCTCCTACAATGAGCAGTTCTTC. This encodes CASSLQSGRSSYNEQFF.

The rearrangement joins TRBV4-3 to TRBJ2-5, with TRBD2 matching over 7 bases. This CDR3 is built from 13 residues. Germline-derived CDR1 and CDR2 are LGHNA and YSLEER. With 6 bases clipped from V and 4 bases from J, the junction kept 5 bases outside the gene matches. Here the CDR3 reads CASSSPSGETQYF. The CDR3 nucleotides read TGCGCCAGCAGTTCCCCTAGCGGAGAGACCCAGTACTTC.